The source of this T cell receptor (beta chain) is a study of blood T cells in healthy people across ages (dated by TCRdb to the mid-2010s). Looking at the study overall: Template switching captured roughly one uniquely barcoded TCR beta cDNA molecule per two T cells in model experiments. Using deep sequencing normalized with unique cDNA molecular identifiers, the study measured how TCR beta repertoire diversity changes with age. The donors were divided into four age groups: young (average around 15 years), middle-aged (about 40), aged (62) and long-lived (roughly 88). To avoid experimental bias, donors of different ages were randomly spread across the sequencing lanes. Using the same blood draw, the study looked at two additional independent replicas of 1 million unique cDNA reads for two donors, one aged 18 to 30 and the other aged 80 or older.

Receptors were amplified or captured by 5' RACE. A second PCR of about 6 to 12 cycles was run with a J-beta primer mix and a sample-barcoded 5' primer. A unique molecular identifier was introduced onto each TCR beta cDNA molecule by a template-switch 5' adaptor carrying 12 random nucleotides. At least 3 million CDR3-containing paired-end reads were obtained from each sample. The Mint cDNA synthesis kit, primed by a TRBC-specific oligonucleotide, was used to synthesize first-strand cDNA from all RNA. All cDNA was treated with uracil-DNA glycosylase and then went through a first 18-cycle PCR with the universal primers M1SS and BC2_uni_R. For the original study's pipeline: For normalization, 1 million high-quality reads, each with a distinct molecular identifier, were randomly selected from each sample. Instead of being binned into consensus sequences, reads that shared molecular identifiers were thrown out. MiTCR, run with a Q25 quality threshold and the strictest error-elimination algorithm, handled CDR3 identification, clonotype clustering and error correction. A nonparametric unseen species model with Euler transformation was used to estimate lower-bound total TCR beta diversity. The public reads were reanalyzed by TCRdb: fastp trimming at Q25, MiXCR alignment, in-frame beta chains only. Under each unique CDR3 protein, matching rows form one entry showing the most common genes and DNA. The V and J calls shown here were made by TCRdb, not taken from the authors' results. In this sample the table shows around 2 million distinct CDR3 sequences, 30% to 40% of which occur a single time. The ten largest clones take up approximately 22% of the sample.

CDR1 and CDR2 (SEHNR, FQNEAQ) derive from the germline V gene (reference sequence). CDR3 length: 14 amino acids, cysteine to phenylalanine. The sequence is cut down to CDR3 DNA, 42 bases in frame from base 1. Trimming costs V 4 bases and J 10 bases, and their ends lie 16 bases apart. As to this clonotype: No antigen is known for it. No quality values exist for individual bases; no much larger clone is one base distant.

Donors were under 40 systemically healthy Caucasian individuals from Russia aged about 6 to 100 years. Roughly 9 milliliters of peripheral blood were drawn from each donor into EDTA-treated Vacutainer tubes. Ficoll-Paque density-gradient centrifugation was used to isolate PBMCs, with at least 6.5 million per sample. Total RNA, at least 6 micrograms per sample, was extracted from PBMCs with Trizol reagent. The percentages of naive CD45RAhigh/CD27high T cells were determined by flow cytometry on a PBMC aliquot from every donor. The paper's findings and limits, for the study overall: Bulk unsorted PBMC profiling prevented conclusive comparison of naive and antigen-experienced compartments. Estimates of total diversity based on one million sequenced T cells were regarded as lower bounds and as underestimates. Compared with the aged group, the long-lived group had more naive CD4+ T cells, fewer expanded clones and increased TCR diversity, suggesting age selection. Observed TCR beta diversity correlated strongly with the percentage of naive T cells measured by flow cytometry. As age increased, observed TCR beta diversity per million T cells dropped in a roughly linear way, and a significant reduction was already evident by age around 41. The CMV infection status of donors was not known, potentially confounding age-related changes in expanded clonotypes.

Input material: blood. This sequence uses TRBV7-9 and TRBJ1-4; a weak D assignment points to TRBD1 (5 bases agree). The receptor comes from a human donor in good health. Read as DNA, the sequence is TGTGCCAGCAGCTCGGGACGACCGGAGGGAAAACTGTTTTTT. Translated, this is CASSSGRPEGKLFF. Beyond the CDR3, the reference TRBV7-9 and TRBJ1-4 genes provide the residues; the full variable domain reads: DTGVSQNPRHKITKRGQNVTFRCDPISEHNRLYWYRQTLGQGPEFLTYFQNEAQLEKSRLLSDRFSAERPKGSFSTLEIQRTEQGDSAMYLCASSSGRPEGKLFFGSGTQLSVL.